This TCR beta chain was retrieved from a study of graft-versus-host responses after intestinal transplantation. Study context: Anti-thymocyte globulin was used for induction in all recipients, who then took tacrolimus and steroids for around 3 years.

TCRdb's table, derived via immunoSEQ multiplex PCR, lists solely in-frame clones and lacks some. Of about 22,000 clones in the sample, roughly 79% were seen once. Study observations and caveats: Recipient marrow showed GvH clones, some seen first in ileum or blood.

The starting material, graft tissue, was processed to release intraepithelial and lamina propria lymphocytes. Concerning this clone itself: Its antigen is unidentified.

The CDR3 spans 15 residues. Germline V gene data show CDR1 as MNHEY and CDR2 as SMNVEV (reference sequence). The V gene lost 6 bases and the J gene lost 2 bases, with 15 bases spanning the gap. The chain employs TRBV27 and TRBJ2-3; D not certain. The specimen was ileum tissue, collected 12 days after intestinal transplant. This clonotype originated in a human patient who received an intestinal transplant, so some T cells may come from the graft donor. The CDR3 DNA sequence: TGTGCCAGCAGCCCAATGGGCCTCCACACAGATACGCAGTATTTT. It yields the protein CASSPMGLHTDTQYF.